A single TCR beta chain is shown here with its context. This sample is drawn from a study of shared clonotypes between healthy human individuals. Source study methods: Junction-only sequences without quality scores were provided by ImmunoSEQ, so filtering was different. The method was immunoSEQ multiplex PCR; TCRdb's version includes in-frame clones alone and lacks a portion of them. The V and J calls and clone size come from that table; D and trimming were worked out from the DNA. The profile covers fewer than 1.6 million clones, with about 98.5% appearing a single time and approximately 0.38% taken by the ten largest. V was clipped by 1 base and J by 0 bases, with 9 bases between them. Germline loops: CDR1 SGHRS, CDR2 YFSETQ. The CDR3 loop spans 15 amino acids.

The sequence derives from a man between 25 and 39 years old in good health. Material for sequencing was naive CD4+ T cells sorted from blood. The subset here: CD45RA+ positively selected. The chain recombines TRBV5-1 with TRBJ2-3, with D hard to call. The CDR3 reads CASSLTAPSTDTQYF. CDR3 nucleotides: TGCGCCAGCAGCTTGACAGCACCTAGCACAGATACGCAGTATTTT.